The entry below gives a single T cell receptor beta chain sequence along with its context. Its antigen is unknown. The sample belongs to a study of STAT3 mutations in large granular lymphocyte leukemia. Study findings and constraints: Samples missed the first appearance of the clone. At least one immunodominant TCR beta clonotype appeared in every T-cell large granular lymphocyte leukemia patient. Differing intervals and regimens complicate linking therapy response to clone burden. TCR clonotype switching after therapy occurred in about 30% of the 18 patients.

The ends were cut back, 5 bases at V and 0 bases at J, with 16 bases in the middle. The CDR3 is made up of 17 amino acids. Germline V gene lookup returns CDR1 SGHNT and CDR2 YENEEA. The method was immunoSEQ multiplex PCR; TCRdb's version includes in-frame clones alone and lacks a portion of them. The sample lists roughly 40,000 clones, more than 70% occurring once. The receptor was isolated from a human donor with T large granular lymphocyte leukemia. Some clones in this sample may be carry-over from other donors' samples. This chain links TRBV11-3 with TRBJ2-2; D not certain. The material sequenced was PBMCs. CDR3 region: CASSRAGDTTNTGELFF. The CDR3 DNA reads as TGTGCCAGCAGCCGCGCCGGTGACACAACGAACACCGGGGAGCTGTTTTTT.